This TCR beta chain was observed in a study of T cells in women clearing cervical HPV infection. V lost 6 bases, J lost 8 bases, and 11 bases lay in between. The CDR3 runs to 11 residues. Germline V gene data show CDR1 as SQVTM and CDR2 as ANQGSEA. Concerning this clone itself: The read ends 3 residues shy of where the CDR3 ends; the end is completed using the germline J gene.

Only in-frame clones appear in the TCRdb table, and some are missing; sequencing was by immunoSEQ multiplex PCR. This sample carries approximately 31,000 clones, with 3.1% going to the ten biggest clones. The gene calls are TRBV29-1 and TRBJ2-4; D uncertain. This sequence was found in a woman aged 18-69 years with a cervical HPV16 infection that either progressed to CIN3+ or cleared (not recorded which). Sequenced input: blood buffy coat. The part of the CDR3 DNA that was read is TGCAGCGTGAACAACTACGACATT. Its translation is CSVNNYDI. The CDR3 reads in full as CSVNNYDIQYF.